This TCR beta chain stems from a study of molecular identifiers for immune sequencing clone quantification. Previously described methods with listed TCR primers produced the bulk TCR libraries. TCRdb re-called the PCR reads through MiXCR, storing one row per CDR3 protein. The sample carries hundreds of thousands of distinct CDR3 sequences, roughly 25% recorded once. Germline lookup yields CDR1 SEHNR and CDR2 FQNEAQ (reference sequence). With 7 bases removed from V and 3 bases from J, the gap between germline ends came to 13 bases. This CDR3 spans 13 amino acids. Sorting was used to obtain naive CD8 T cells (CD8+CD4-CCR7+CD45RA+).

The source is a human donor in good health. Some libraries in this study had Jurkat cell RNA spiked in. The chain couples TRBV7-9 to TRBJ2-7; TRBD2 might be the D (6 bases). What was sequenced was naive CD8+ T cells from blood, with Jurkat cell RNA spiked in. Subset described: FACS-sorted CD8+CD4-CCR7+CD45RA+ naive T cells. The CDR3 region is CASTTIADYEQYF. The CDR3 coding sequence is TGTGCCAGCACCACCATAGCGGACTACGAGCAGTACTTC.